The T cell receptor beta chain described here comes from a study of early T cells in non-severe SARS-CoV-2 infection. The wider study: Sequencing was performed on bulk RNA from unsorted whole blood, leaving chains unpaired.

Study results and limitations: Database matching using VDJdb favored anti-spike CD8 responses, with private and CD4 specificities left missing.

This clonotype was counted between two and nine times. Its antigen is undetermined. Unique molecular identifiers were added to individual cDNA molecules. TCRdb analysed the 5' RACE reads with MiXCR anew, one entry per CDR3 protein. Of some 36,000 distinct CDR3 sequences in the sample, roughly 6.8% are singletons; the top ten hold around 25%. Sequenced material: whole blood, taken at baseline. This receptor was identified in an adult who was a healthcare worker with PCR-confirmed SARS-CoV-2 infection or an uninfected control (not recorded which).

CDR3 protein: CASSFNEQYF. DNA for the CDR3: TGTGCCAGCAGTTTTAACGAGCAGTACTTC. The chain recombines TRBV28 with TRBJ2-7; no clear D gene. The ends were cut back, 3 bases at V and 5 bases at J, with 2 bases in the middle. Germline loops: CDR1 MDHEN, CDR2 SYDVKM. The CDR3 loop spans 10 amino acids.